The rows below give T cell receptor beta chains drawn from one sample of a study of blood T cell repertoires in COVID-19. Using immunoSEQ multiplex PCR, the repertoire was profiled, and TCRdb retains in-frame clones only, with some absent. The sample has some 320,000 clones; 80% to 90% are singletons. Sequenced material: peripheral blood. The receptors originated from a woman aged 45 to 65 who had recovered from COVID-19. The CDR3 runs from the conserved cysteine through the conserved F or W. The D gene is left open where the match is weak. Clone sizes are given selectively: once, few, many, or a class where the clone is expanded.

TRBJ2-1 | . | TRBV18 | TRBD1 | TGTGCCAGCTCACCAAGGGGACAGGGGCATGAGCAGTTCTTC | CASSPRGQGHEQFF
TRBJ1-2 | . | TRBV7-8 | . | TGTGCCAGCAGCCCCCAAGGGGTTCGGCCTGGGCCATATGGCTACACCTTC | CASSPQGVRPGPYGYTF
TRBJ1-1 | . | TRBV9 | . | TGTGCCAGTGGGACACGGAACACTGAAGCTTTCTTT | CASGTRNTEAFF
TRBJ2-2 | . | TRBV7-9 | . | TGTGCCAGCAGCTTTACTGCCCCAATGGGGGAGCTGTTTTTT | CASSFTAPMGELFF
TRBJ2-7 | . | TRBV6-5 | TRBD1 | TGTGCCAGCACTCGGGACAGGCGCTACGAGCAGTACTTC | CASTRDRRYEQYF
TRBJ1-2 | once | TRBV19 | TRBD1 | TGTGCCAGTAGTTCCCGGGACAGCTCCTACTATGGCTACACCTTC | CASSSRDSSYYGYTF
TRBJ2-5 | . | TRBV5-1 | TRBD2 | TGCGCCAGCAGCTTGGGTTCGGGAGGAGGAGAGACCCAGTACTTC | CASSLGSGGGETQYF
TRBJ2-2 | once | TRBV10-1 | . | TGCGCCAGCAAACTCGCGTCGAACACCGGGGAGCTGTTTTTT | CASKLASNTGELFF
TRBJ2-3 | . | TRBV11-2 | . | TGTGCCAGCAGCCCGGCGGGAAATACGCAGTATTTT | CASSPAGNTQYF
TRBJ1-3 | . | TRBV30 | TRBD1 | TGTGCCTGGTCACAGGGGGCAGGAAACACCATATATTTT | CAWSQGAGNTIYF
TRBJ2-1 | . | TRBV5-1 | TRBD1 | TGCGCCAGCAGCATCGGGACAGCCAACAATGAGCAGTTCTTC | CASSIGTANNEQFF
TRBJ2-7 | . | TRBV5-1 | TRBD2 | TGCGCCAGCAGCTTGGGACTAGCGGGGGCCTACGAGCAGTACTTC | CASSLGLAGAYEQYF
TRBJ2-7 | few | TRBV5-1 | TRBD2 | TGCGCCAGCAGCTTCGGGACTAGCGGGAGATACGAGCAGTACTTC | CASSFGTSGRYEQYF
TRBJ2-7 | . | TRBV6-5 | TRBD1 | TGTGCCAGCAGTTACTCGAGGACAGGGTTTCGCGAGCAGTACTTC | CASSYSRTGFREQYF
TRBJ1-1 | . | TRBV6-5 | . | TGTGCCAGCAGTTATTCACTCGGGGGGGCGAACACTGAAGCTTTCTTT | CASSYSLGGANTEAFF
TRBJ2-1 | . | TRBV7-6 | TRBD2 | TGTGCCAGCAGCTTAGAGGCGGGAGGAAGTTGGGACAATGAGCAGTTCTTC | CASSLEAGGSWDNEQFF
TRBJ1-1 | . | TRBV11-2 | . | TGTGCCAGCAGCTTTAAAGACATGAACACTGAAGCTTTCTTT | CASSFKDMNTEAFF
TRBJ2-5 | . | TRBV9 | . | TGTGCCAGCAGCTTAAGACAGGACCAAGAGACCCAGTACTTC | CASSLRQDQETQYF
TRBJ2-3 | . | TRBV7-6 | . | TGTGCCAGCAGCTTAGCGGTACGGGGCACAGATACGCAGTATTTT | CASSLAVRGTDTQYF
TRBJ1-2 | few | TRBV29-1 | . | TGCAGCGTTGGTGGAGCTAACTATGGCTACACCTTC | CSVGGANYGYTF
TRBJ2-3 | . | TRBV24-1 | . | TGTGCCACCAGTTCCTCCGGGGTCACAGATACGCAGTATTTT | CATSSSGVTDTQYF
TRBJ1-2 | few | TRBV5-8 | TRBD1 | TGTGCCAGCAGCCACCGGGACAGCCAACCTACTAACTATGGCTACACCTTC | CASSHRDSQPTNYGYTF
TRBJ1-4 | once | TRBV6-1 | TRBD1 | TGTGCCAGCAGTGAGCTCCCGGGACAGCCAAATGAAAAACTGTTTTTT | CASSELPGQPNEKLFF
TRBJ1-2 | . | TRBV28 | . | TGTGCCAGCAGTTTTTGGCATAACTATGGCTACACCTTC | CASSFWHNYGYTF
TRBJ2-7 | few | TRBV11-2 | . | TGTGCCAGCAGAATGACGGGACTCACCTACGAGCAGTACTTC | CASRMTGLTYEQYF
TRBJ1-1 | . | TRBV5-6 | TRBD1 | TGTGCCAGCAGCTTGAGGGGGCAGGCTGAAGCTTTCTTT | CASSLRGQAEAFF
TRBJ2-2 | . | TRBV5-6 | . | TGTGCCAGCAGAGACGGTGGGCCGCTGTTTTTT | CASRDGGPLFF
TRBJ1-4 | . | TRBV7-9 | TRBD1 | TGTGCCAGCAGCCCCACAGGGGAACCTAATGAAAAACTGTTTTTT | CASSPTGEPNEKLFF
TRBJ2-1 | . | TRBV2 | . | TGTGCCAGCAGTCAGACTAGAAACAATGAGCAGTTCTTC | CASSQTRNNEQFF
TRBJ2-4 | . | TRBV11-2 | . | TGTGCCAGCAGCCAAGACAGACTTAACATAAACATTCAGTACTTC | CASSQDRLNINIQYF
TRBJ2-5 | . | TRBV7-6 | . | TGTGCCAGCAGCTTTAGCCCGATATTCGGGGAGACCCAGTACTTC | CASSFSPIFGETQYF
TRBJ1-6 | . | TRBV6-2/TRBV6-3 | . | TGTGCCAGCAGTTACAAGGGGGATTCACCCCTCCACTTT | CASSYKGDSPLHF
TRBJ2-5 | . | TRBV7-2 | TRBD2 | TGTGCCAGCAGCCGCCGGGCGCTAGCGGGAGAGACCCAGTACTTC | CASSRRALAGETQYF
TRBJ2-7 | . | TRBV24-1 | TRBD1 | TGTGCCACCAGTGATTGGGACAGGGAACACGAGCAGTACTTC | CATSDWDREHEQYF
TRBJ2-6 | . | TRBV4-1 | . | TGCGCCAGCAGCCAAGAGATCGGGGTTGGGGCCAACGTCCTGACTTTC | CASSQEIGVGANVLTF
TRBJ1-5 | . | TRBV6-5 | . | TGTGCCAGCAGTTTCCACCGAACTAATCAGCCCCAGCATTTT | CASSFHRTNQPQHF
TRBJ1-4 | . | TRBV3-1/TRBV3-2 | TRBD1 | TGTGCCAGCGAAGGCAGGGGGGCCGAAAAACTGTTTTTT | CASEGRGAEKLFF
TRBJ2-7 | . | TRBV28 | TRBD2 | TGTGCCAGCAAGACTAGCGGGAGCTCCTACGAGCAGTACTTC | CASKTSGSSYEQYF
TRBJ2-5 | . | TRBV4-3 | . | TGCGCCAGCAGCCAAGGGAACAGACAAGAGACCCAGTACTTC | CASSQGNRQETQYF
TRBJ2-1 | . | TRBV11-3 | . | TGTGCCAGCAGCTTATATGGGACAGAGCAGTTCTTC | CASSLYGTEQFF
TRBJ1-5 | . | TRBV20-1 | . | TGCAGTGCAAGTGACATGGAGCATCAGCCCCAGCATTTT | CSASDMEHQPQHF
TRBJ1-2 | . | TRBV10-2 | TRBD1 | TGCGCCAGCAGTGAGTCGAGTGGACAGGGTGTCTCTGGCTACACCTTC | CASSESSGQGVSGYTF
TRBJ1-2 | . | TRBV5-6 | . | TGTGCCAGCAGCCCGACAGGTGTCTATGGCTACACCTTC | CASSPTGVYGYTF
TRBJ2-7 | . | TRBV20-1 | . | TGCAGTGCTGTGGGCGTCTACGAGCAGTACTTC | CSAVGVYEQYF
TRBJ2-3 | . | TRBV11-2 | TRBD2 | TGTGCCAGCAGCCGCAGCGGGGTGGGCGCAGATACGCAGTATTTT | CASSRSGVGADTQYF
TRBJ2-7 | few | TRBV18 | . | TGTGCCAGCTCACCACCTACAGCCTACGAGCAGTACTTC | CASSPPTAYEQYF
TRBJ1-1 | . | TRBV5-1 | TRBD1 | TGCGCCAGCAGCTCGGGACAGATGAACACTGAAGCTTTCTTT | CASSSGQMNTEAFF
TRBJ2-2 | . | TRBV10-3 | TRBD2 | TGTGCCATCACTCCGGGACTAGCGACCACCGGGGAGCTGTTTTTT | CAITPGLATTGELFF